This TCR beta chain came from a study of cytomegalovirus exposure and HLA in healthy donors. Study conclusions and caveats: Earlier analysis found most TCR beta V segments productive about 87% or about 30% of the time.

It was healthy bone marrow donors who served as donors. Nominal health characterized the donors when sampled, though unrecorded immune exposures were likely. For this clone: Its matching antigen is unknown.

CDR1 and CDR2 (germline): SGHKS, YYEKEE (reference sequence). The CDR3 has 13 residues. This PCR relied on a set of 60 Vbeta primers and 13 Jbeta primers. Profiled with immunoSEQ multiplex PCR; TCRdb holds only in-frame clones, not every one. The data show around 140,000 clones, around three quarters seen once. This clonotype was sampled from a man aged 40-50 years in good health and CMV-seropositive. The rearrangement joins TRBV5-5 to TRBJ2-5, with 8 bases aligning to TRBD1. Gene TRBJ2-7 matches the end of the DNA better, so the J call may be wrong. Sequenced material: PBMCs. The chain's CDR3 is CASGQGDSYEQYF. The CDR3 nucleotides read TGTGCCAGCGGACAGGGAGACTCCTACGAGCAGTACTTC.